These T cell receptor beta chains were read from a single sample in a study of regulatory T cells in long-lasting Graves disease. TCRdb reprocessed the multiplex PCR reads via MiXCR and lists one record per CDR3 protein. The sample lists 520,000 or so distinct CDR3 sequences, around 11% occurring once. The sample also formed part of further work on T cells in Graves' hyperthyroidism and ophthalmopathy.

Sequencing was performed on peripheral blood mononuclear cells (PBMCs), taken at new diagnosis, from a patient treated with antithyroid drugs. These receptors were collected from a woman in her twenties or thirties with Graves disease. The CDR3 runs from the conserved cysteine through the conserved F or W. D genes are given only for firm matches. Clone size, where shown, is once, few, many, or a class for clones that have expanded.

v_gene	j_gene	d_gene	abundance	CDR3aa	CDR3nt
TRBV28	TRBJ2-7	TRBD2	many	CATERLAVSYEQYF	TGTGCCACCGAACGACTAGCGGTCTCCTACGAGCAGTACTTC
TRBV3-1	TRBJ2-5	TRBD1	few	CASSFGPSRQGIRETQYF	TGTGCCAGCAGTTTTGGCCCGTCAAGACAGGGGATTAGAGAGACCCAGTACTTC
TRBV20-1	TRBJ2-3	TRBD1	many	CSARIRQGRTDTQYF	TGCAGTGCTAGGATTCGACAGGGACGCACAGATACGCAGTATTTT
TRBV18	TRBJ2-5	.	many	CASSLIREETQYF	TGTGCCAGCTCACTAATACGGGAAGAGACCCAGTACTTC
TRBV9	TRBJ2-3	TRBD2	many	CASSVDREGADTQYF	TGTGCCAGCAGCGTAGATCGGGAGGGCGCAGATACGCAGTATTTT
TRBV7-9	TRBJ2-5	.	.	CASSLVGIWEAQYF	TGTGCCAGCAGCTTAGTGGGGATTTGGGAGGCCCAGTACTTC
TRBV11-2	TRBJ1-2	.	many	CASSFDSLYGYTF	TGTGCCAGCAGCTTTGATTCCCTCTATGGCTACACCTTC
TRBV5-1	TRBJ2-1	.	many	CASGSGGGDEQFF	TGCGCCAGCGGGTCCGGGGGCGGCGATGAGCAGTTCTTC
TRBV27	TRBJ1-2	.	many	CASSFWAGADGYTF	TGTGCCAGCAGTTTCTGGGCGGGCGCCGATGGCTACACCTTC
TRBV7-7	TRBJ2-7	TRBD1	few	CASSLLQGAEQYF	TGTGCTAGCAGCTTGTTACAGGGGGCCGAGCAGTACTTC
TRBV4-3	TRBJ2-3	TRBD2	.	CASSQDLAGGGDTQYF	TGCGCCAGCAGCCAAGACTTAGCGGGAGGGGGAGATACGCAGTATTTT
TRBV11-1	TRBJ1-1	.	many	CASSLWKGPNTEAFF	TGTGCCAGCAGCTTATGGAAGGGGCCGAACACTGAAGCTTTCTTT
TRBV20-1	TRBJ2-1	.	many	CSASSGARWYEQFF	TGCAGTGCTAGTTCGGGGGCTAGGTGGTACGAGCAGTTCTTC
TRBV29-1	TRBJ2-3	TRBD1	many	CSVRRGQEDTQYF	TGCAGCGTTCGAAGGGGGCAGGAAGATACGCAGTATTTT
TRBV6-1	TRBJ2-5	.	many	CASAPRVYETQYF	TGTGCCAGCGCTCCCCGCGTTTACGAGACCCAGTACTTC
TRBV12-3/TRBV12-4	TRBJ2-7	TRBD2	.	CASSLGREGSEQYF	TGTGCCAGCAGTTTGGGGCGGGAGGGGAGCGAGCAGTACTTC
TRBV7-8	TRBJ2-7	TRBD2	many	CASRNYGTSGRSRSYEQYF	TGTGCCAGCAGGAACTACGGGACTAGCGGGAGGAGCAGGTCCTACGAGCAGTACTTC
TRBV12-3/TRBV12-4	TRBJ2-1	.	.	CASSQIVVNEQFF	TGTGCCAGCAGCCAAATTGTTGTCAATGAGCAGTTCTTC
TRBV15	TRBJ1-5	TRBD1	many	CATSRGDRGGQPQHF	TGTGCCACCAGCAGAGGAGACAGGGGCGGTCAGCCCCAGCATTTT
TRBV5-6	TRBJ1-4	.	many	CASSLRQTNEKLFF	TGTGCCAGCAGCTTGCGGCAGACGAATGAAAAACTGTTTTTT
TRBV19	TRBJ2-7	.	many	CASSNRRYSYEQYF	TGTGCCAGTAGTAACCGCCGATACTCCTACGAGCAGTACTTC
TRBV29-1	TRBJ2-1	.	many	CSVNGAYNEQFF	TGCAGCGTTAACGGGGCTTACAATGAGCAGTTCTTC
TRBV7-9	TRBJ2-7	TRBD1	many	CASNKQGSDEQYF	TGTGCCAGCAACAAACAGGGGTCCGACGAGCAGTACTTC
TRBV18	TRBJ1-1	.	few	CASSRQENTEAFF	TGTGCCAGCTCTCGCCAAGAAAACACTGAAGCTTTCTTT
TRBV11-1	TRBJ2-1	TRBD2	.	CASSPGLAGVGEKFF	TGTGCCAGCAGCCCGGGACTAGCGGGAGTTGGTGAGAAGTTCTTC
TRBV5-1	TRBJ2-3	.	few	CASSLSGIDTQYF	TGCGCCAGCAGCCTATCAGGCATAGATACGCAGTATTTT
TRBV4-1	TRBJ2-5	TRBD2	few	CASSQVNLGLAEETQYF	TGCGCCAGCAGCCAAGTAAACTTGGGACTAGCGGAAGAGACCCAGTACTTC
TRBV29-1	TRBJ2-5	.	many	CSVEQPTGPAQYF	TGCAGCGTTGAGCAACCGACAGGTCCGGCCCAGTACTTC
TRBV19	TRBJ1-5	.	.	CATSGNRDQPQHF	TGTGCCACCTCAGGGAATAGGGATCAGCCCCAGCATTTT
TRBV30	TRBJ2-7	TRBD2	many	CAWTRGGTYSSYEQYF	TGTGCCTGGACCCGGGGGGGGACCTACAGCTCCTACGAGCAGTACTTC
TRBV20-1	TRBJ2-5	TRBD2	many	CSARDFGTSGRDQETQYF	TGCAGTGCTAGAGATTTTGGGACTAGCGGGAGGGACCAAGAGACCCAGTACTTC
TRBV2	TRBJ2-5	TRBD2	many	CASSGTTRETQYF	TGTGCCAGCAGCGGGACTACCCGAGAGACCCAGTACTTC
TRBV4-3	TRBJ2-7	TRBD2	many	CASSQDYRSGSTYEQYF	TGCGCCAGCAGCCAAGATTATCGAAGCGGGAGTACCTACGAGCAGTACTTC
TRBV28	TRBJ1-5	TRBD1	many	CASSRRQGNQPQHF	TGTGCCAGCAGCCGTCGACAGGGGAATCAGCCCCAGCATTTT
TRBV20-1	TRBJ2-7	TRBD1	many	CSARDLGTVLPYEQYF	TGCAGTGCTAGAGATCTTGGGACAGTCCTACCCTACGAGCAGTACTTC
TRBV10-3	TRBJ2-7	.	many	CAISESIGRPYEQYF	TGTGCCATCAGTGAGTCAATCGGACGGCCCTACGAGCAGTACTTC
TRBV28	TRBJ2-7	.	few	CASSPSYDGYEQYF	TGTGCCAGCAGTCCCAGCTATGACGGCTACGAGCAGTACTTC
TRBV4-1	TRBJ2-2	.	.	CASSRYSLSGGRDTGELFF	TGCGCCAGCAGCCGTTACTCACTCTCGGGGGGCAGGGACACCGGGGAGCTGTTTTTT
TRBV6-2/TRBV6-3	TRBJ2-7	.	many	CASSYVPPGSYEQYF	TGTGCCAGCAGTTACGTTCCCCCTGGGTCCTACGAGCAGTACTTC
TRBV20-1	TRBJ1-5	.	.	CSASGQGYPSNQPQHF	TGCAGTGCTAGCGGGCAGGGTTATCCTAGCAATCAGCCCCAGCATTTT
TRBV10-3	TRBJ1-5	.	many	CAISERGGNQPQHF	TGTGCCATCAGTGAGAGGGGTGGGAATCAGCCCCAGCATTTT
TRBV30	TRBJ1-1	.	many	CAWTGPTDTEAFF	TGTGCCTGGACGGGGCCGACGGACACTGAAGCTTTCTTT
TRBV27	TRBJ2-1	.	many	CASSPWDWRDEQFF	TGTGCCAGCAGTCCGTGGGACTGGCGCGATGAGCAGTTCTTC
TRBV6-5	TRBJ1-1	.	many	CASSYHRGWEFEANTEAFF	TGTGCCAGCAGTTACCACCGCGGGTGGGAGTTTGAAGCGAACACTGAAGCTTTCTTT
TRBV29-1	TRBJ2-3	.	few	CSVEEWWGSTDTQYF	TGCAGCGTTGAAGAATGGTGGGGCAGCACAGATACGCAGTATTTT
TRBV5-6	TRBJ2-3	.	.	CASSRPTTVLRGTDTQYF	TGTGCCAGCAGCCGCCCAACCACGGTGCTGCGGGGCACAGATACGCAGTATTTT
TRBV20-1	TRBJ1-4	.	.	CSARPGLREKLFF	TGCAGTGCTAGACCAGGGCTTCGAGAAAAACTGTTTTTT
TRBV10-3	TRBJ2-1	TRBD2	.	CAIAATGTSGSRQFF	TGTGCCATCGCTGCTACCGGGACTAGCGGGAGTCGGCAGTTCTTC
TRBV12-3/TRBV12-4	TRBJ2-7	.	many	CASSRGTAHEQYF	TGTGCCAGCAGTCGCGGGACAGCCCACGAGCAGTACTTC
TRBV2	TRBJ1-2	.	many	CASLRFGQQNYGYTF	TGTGCCAGCCTGCGATTCGGACAGCAGAACTATGGCTACACCTTC
TRBV5-1	TRBJ1-1	.	.	CASSPLGMGGENTEAFF	TGCGCCAGCAGCCCGTTGGGTATGGGGGGTGAAAACACTGAAGCTTTCTTT
TRBV30	TRBJ1-1	TRBD1	many	CAWSAARTGIGTEAFF	TGTGCCTGGAGTGCCGCCAGGACAGGGATCGGCACTGAAGCTTTCTTT
TRBV20-1	TRBJ2-1	.	many	CSARPDMGDYNEQFF	TGCAGTGCTAGACCCGATATGGGGGACTACAATGAGCAGTTCTTC
TRBV6-9	TRBJ1-1	.	many	CASSFPRENTEAFF	TGTGCCAGCAGTTTCCCCCGGGAGAACACTGAAGCTTTCTTT
TRBV28	TRBJ1-1	.	.	CASATGPEAFF	TGTGCCAGCGCCACAGGCCCCGAAGCTTTCTTT